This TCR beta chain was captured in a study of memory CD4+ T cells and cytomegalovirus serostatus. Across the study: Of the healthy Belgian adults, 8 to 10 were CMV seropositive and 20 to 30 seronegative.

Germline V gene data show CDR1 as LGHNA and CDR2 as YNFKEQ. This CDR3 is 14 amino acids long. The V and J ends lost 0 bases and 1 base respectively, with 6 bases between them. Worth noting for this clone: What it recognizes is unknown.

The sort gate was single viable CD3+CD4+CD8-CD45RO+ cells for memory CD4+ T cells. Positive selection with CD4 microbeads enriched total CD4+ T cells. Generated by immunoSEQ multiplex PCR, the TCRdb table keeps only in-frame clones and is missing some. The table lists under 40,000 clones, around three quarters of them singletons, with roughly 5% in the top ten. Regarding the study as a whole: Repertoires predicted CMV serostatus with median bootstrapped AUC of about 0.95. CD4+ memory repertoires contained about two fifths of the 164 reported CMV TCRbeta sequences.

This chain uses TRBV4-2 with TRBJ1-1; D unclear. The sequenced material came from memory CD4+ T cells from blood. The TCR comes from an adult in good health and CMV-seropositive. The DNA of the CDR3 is TGTGCCAGCAGCCAAGATTATTCGAACACTGAAGCTTTCTTT. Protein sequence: CASSQDYSNTEAFF.